These 10 T cell receptor beta chains share one sample of origin, sequenced in a study of molecular identifiers for immune sequencing clone quantification. Via MiXCR, TCRdb re-called the PCR reads, giving one row per CDR3 protein. The top ten clones hold more than 6.5% of a sample with 30,000 to 45,000 distinct CDR3 sequences, approximately 18% of them seen once. The source material was naive CD8+ T cells from blood, with Jurkat cell RNA spiked in. Described subset: FACS-sorted CD8+CD4-CCR7+CD45RA+ naive T cells. The receptors originated from a human donor in good health. Some libraries in this study had Jurkat cell RNA spiked in.

This clonotype was detected ten times or more. The DNA for the CDR3 is TGTGCCACCGACGGGGGTGGTGAGACCCAGTACTTC. This gives the protein CATDGGGETQYF. This chain connects TRBV24-1 to TRBJ2-5; TRBD2 might be the D (6 bases). Germline-derived CDR1 and CDR2 are KGHDR and SFDVKD. This CDR3 has 12 amino acids. V lost 9 bases to trimming and J lost 5 bases, with 12 bases between them.

This clonotype came up many times. V is TRBV5-1 and J is TRBJ1-2; no firm D call. Trimming stripped 0 bases from V and 4 bases from J, with 13 bases between. Germline V lookup: CDR1 SGHRS, CDR2 YFSETQ. This CDR3 is 15 amino acids long. For the CDR3, the DNA is TGCGCCAGCAGCTTGGCCTACGCTGCTCCCTATGGCTACACCTTC. Translating it yields CASSLAYAAPYGYTF.

This clonotype was seen at least ten times. V gene TRBV9 combines with J gene TRBJ2-5; D is possibly TRBD1 or TRBD2 (6 bases each). CDR1 is SGDLS and CDR2 is YYNGEE in the germline V gene. The V end lost 0 bases, the J end lost 5 bases, and 11 bases lay between the germline ends. The CDR3 extends over 14 amino acids. CDR3 amino acids: CASSVGGAWETQYF. The CDR3, as DNA: TGTGCCAGCAGCGTAGGGGGGGCTTGGGAGACCCAGTACTTC.

On this clonotype: A much larger clone differs from this one at a single base, so this may be a read error. The gene calls are TRBV28 and TRBJ1-3, with D perhaps TRBD1 (6 bases). The CDR3 is made up of 15 amino acids. Trimming removed 6 bases at V and 3 bases at J, with 15 bases between. The germline V gene encodes CDR1 MDHEN and CDR2 SYDVKM. Here the CDR3 reads CASRQGRGDGNTIYF. CDR3 nucleotides: TGTGCCAGCAGACAAGGCAGGGGAGATGGAAACACCATATATTTT.

In its sample, this clonotype was seen a few times. The chain uses TRBV5-1 and TRBJ2-7; the D gene is possibly TRBD2 (5 bases). The CDR3 totals 14 residues. V dropped 7 bases and J dropped 0 bases, with 14 bases sitting between them. Germline CDR1 SGHRS, CDR2 YFSETQ. CDR3 in DNA: TGCGCCAGCGCCGTGGACTTCATCTCCTACGAGCAGTACTTC. It yields the protein CASAVDFISYEQYF.

Relative to its sample, this clonotype is medium-sized (0.01 to 0.1%). The chain joins TRBV14 to TRBJ2-5; no clear D. Trimming left V 4 bases short and J 5 bases short, with 11 bases between. Germline-derived CDR1 and CDR2 are SGHDN and FVKESK. This CDR3 has 13 residues. In DNA, the CDR3 is TGTGCCAGCAGCCGTTGGGATGGCGAGACCCAGTACTTC. It translates to CASSRWDGETQYF.

This clonotype was counted ten times or more. This sequence joins TRBV6-5 and TRBJ2-3; 10 bases match TRBD2. Germline lookup yields CDR1 MNHEY and CDR2 SVGAGI. V lost 4 bases and J lost 2; bases outside the gene matches: 3. CDR3 length: 15 amino acids. The CDR3 here is CASSWLAGATDTQYF. In nucleotides, the CDR3 is TGTGCCAGCAGTTGGCTAGCGGGGGCCACAGATACGCAGTATTTT.

This clonotype was recorded at least ten times. V gene TRBV5-8 combines with J gene TRBJ2-7; a possible D gene is TRBD2 (5 bases). The CDR3 covers 14 residues. Trimming took 4 bases from V and 4 from J, leaving 15 bases between them. Germline CDR1 SGHTS, CDR2 YDEGEE. The CDR3 coding sequence is TGTGCCAGCAGCAACGCCGGACTGAAGTACGAGCAGTACTTC. It encodes CASSNAGLKYEQYF. The full variable domain, with the rest looked up from reference TRBV5-8 and TRBJ2-7, is EAGVTQSPTHLIKTRGQQATLRCSPISGHTSVYWYQQALGLGLQFLLWYDEGEERNRGNFPPRFSGRQFPNYSSELNVNALELEDSALYLCASSNAGLKYEQYFGPGTRLTVT.

This clonotype was recorded many times. The chain uses TRBV6-5 and TRBJ2-3; D gene ambiguous. Germline V gene sequence: CDR1 MNHEY, CDR2 SVGAGI. The CDR3 runs to 11 residues. Trimming pared 5 bases from V and 6 bases from J, leaving 6 bases between. The CDR3 spells CASSPGDTQYF. CDR3 DNA sequence: TGTGCCAGCAGTCCTGGGGATACGCAGTATTTT.

The chain recombines TRBV4-1 with TRBJ2-7; D ambiguous. Germline lookup yields CDR1 MGHRA and CDR2 YSYEKL. The CDR3 length is 15 residues. Between the trimmed V and J ends, which lost 0 bases and 3 bases, there was a span of 12 bases. This CDR3 reads CASSQDRQTVYEQYF. The CDR3 DNA reads TGCGCCAGCAGCCAAGACCGGCAGACCGTCTACGAGCAGTACTTC.